These 27 T cell receptor beta chains came from one sample sequenced in a study of molecular identifiers for immune sequencing clone quantification. One entry per CDR3 protein results from TCRdb running MiXCR on the PCR reads. The data hold over 85,000 distinct CDR3 sequences, with roughly 23% observed a single time. Sample: naive CD8+ T cells from blood, with Jurkat cell RNA spiked in. As to subset: FACS-sorted CD8+CD4-CCR7+CD45RA+ naive T cells. The source of these receptors is a human donor in good health. Some libraries in this study had Jurkat cell RNA spiked in.

This clonotype appeared a few times. This may be a read error: a much more frequent sequence differs by one nucleotide. The chain joins TRBV2 to TRBJ1-1, with D perhaps matching TRBD1 (5 bases). Looked up from germline, CDR1 is SNHLY and CDR2 is FYNNEI. The CDR3 consists of 13 residues. This CDR3 reads CASRGGFDTEASF. The CDR3 DNA reads TGTGCCAGCCGGGGGGGGTTCGACACTGAAGCTTCCTTT. Looking up the rest from reference TRBV2 and TRBJ1-1 gives the full variable domain: EPEVTQTPSHQVTQMGQEVILRCVPISNHLYFYWYRQILGQKVEFLVSFYNNEISEKSEIFDDQFSVERPDGSNFTLKIRSTKLEDSAMYFCASRGGFDTEASFGQGTRLTVV.

This clonotype has only a few counts. V is TRBV5-1 and J is TRBJ1-1; D is perhaps TRBD1 (5 bases). The CDR3 covers 13 residues. Trimming shortened V by 0 bases and J by 11 bases, and 14 bases separated the two germline ends. CDR1 SGHRS and CDR2 YFSETQ come from the germline V gene. The chain's CDR3 is CASSLVGDPRAFF. The DNA for the CDR3 is TGCGCCAGCAGCTTGGTGGGGGACCCAAGGGCTTTCTTT.

This clonotype was counted ten times or more. The V call is TRBV5-4, the J call TRBJ2-3, with 11 bases that match TRBD2. V lost 4 bases to trimming and J lost 9 bases; unmatched junction nucleotides: 10. The CDR3 extends over 15 amino acids. Germline CDR1 SGHNT, CDR2 YYREEE (reference sequence). The CDR3 DNA is TGTGCCAGCAGCCCCACTAGCGGGGGCGAGGGGACGCAGTATTTT. It is translated as CASSPTSGGEGTQYF.

This clonotype was seen at least ten times. The chain carries TRBV20-1 and TRBJ1-1; no clear D. Germline V gene sequence: CDR1 DFQATT, CDR2 SNEGSKA (reference sequence). This CDR3 has 12 residues. Trimming shortened V by 6 bases and J by 11 bases, and 19 bases separated the two germline ends. The CDR3 loop reads CSAELTKGFAFF. The DNA of the CDR3 is TGCAGTGCAGAGTTGACAAAGGGTTTTGCTTTCTTT.

This clonotype was counted ten times or more. The rearrangement uses TRBV23-1 and TRBJ1-4; D possibly corresponds to TRBD1 (6 bases). TRBV23-1 is reported as an ORF; its role is uncertain. The CDR3 is 16 residues long. V was pared by 2 bases and J by 5 bases, with 15 bases between. This CDR3 is CASSQPNRDTNEKLFF. Written as DNA, the CDR3 is TGCGCCAGCAGTCAACCCAACCGGGACACAAATGAAAAACTGTTTTTT.

This clonotype was seen more than once but under ten times. The CDR3 sequence is CASSALAGVTDTQYF. DNA of the CDR3: TGTGCCAGCAGCGCGCTAGCGGGGGTCACAGATACGCAGTATTTT. J is TRBJ2-3 and V is TRBV5-4; 10 nucleotides line up with TRBD2. Trimming at V came to 4 bases and at J to 2 bases, leaving 4 bases not matched to a gene. The CDR3 runs to 15 residues. The germline gives CDR1 SGHNT, CDR2 YYREEE (reference sequence).

The chain recombines TRBV4-3 with TRBJ1-1, with a weak D call TRBD1 (5 bases). CDR1 LGHNA and CDR2 YSLEER come from the germline V gene. This CDR3 spans 17 amino acids. Trimming took off 1 base at V and 8 bases at J, with 23 bases between the two ends. The CDR3 region is CASSQGRWGGVGTEAFF. The CDR3 DNA follows: TGCGCCAGCAGCCAAGGAAGGTGGGGAGGGGTAGGCACCGAAGCTTTCTTT.

V gene TRBV11-3 combines with J gene TRBJ2-1; 9 bases agree with TRBD2. The CDR3 has 14 residues. Germline CDR1 SGHNT, CDR2 YENEEA. V lost 7 bases and J lost 3; bases outside the gene matches: 4. This CDR3 is CASKPSGDYNEQFF. CDR3 nucleotides: TGTGCCAGCAAACCTAGCGGGGACTACAATGAGCAGTTCTTC.

This clonotype appeared once. The chain employs TRBV4-3 and TRBJ2-2; D is perhaps TRBD1 or TRBD2 (5 bases each). Germline V lookup: CDR1 LGHNA, CDR2 YSLEER. V lost 3 bases and J 3 bases, leaving 14 bases between the germline ends. This CDR3 has 16 amino acids. CDR3 amino acids: CASSQLPGADTGELFF. The CDR3, as DNA: TGCGCCAGCAGCCAGCTCCCCGGGGCAGACACCGGGGAGCTGTTTTTT.

This clonotype has only a few counts. The CDR3 nucleotides are TGTGCCTGGAGTGGAGGGGGGCCTACCTACAATGAGCAGTTCTTC. Translation: CAWSGGGPTYNEQFF. The chain joins TRBV30 to TRBJ2-1; D possibly uses TRBD1 or TRBD2 (6 bases each). The V and J ends lost 1 base and 2 bases respectively, with 12 bases between them. Germline V gene lookup returns CDR1 GTSNPN and CDR2 SVGIG (reference sequence). The CDR3 runs to 15 residues. The full variable domain, in which reference TRBV30 and TRBJ2-1 provide the parts outside the CDR3, is SQTIHQWPATLVQPVGSPLSLECTVEGTSNPNLYWYRQAAGRGLQLLFYSVGIGQISSEVPQNLSASRPQDRQFILSSKKLLLSDSGFYLCAWSGGGPTYNEQFFGPGTRLTVL.

The table lists this clonotype with many counts. The CDR3 loop reads CASSLTTDGAENIQYF. CDR3 bases: TGTGCCAGCAGCTTAACGACGGACGGGGCTGAAAACATTCAGTACTTC. The V gene is TRBV7-9, the J gene TRBJ2-4, with D possibly called TRBD1 or TRBD2 (5 bases each). The CDR3 has 16 amino acids. V lost 2 bases to trimming and J lost 5 bases, with 16 bases between them. Looked up from germline, CDR1 is SEHNR and CDR2 is FQNEAQ (reference sequence).

This clonotype was seen ten or more times. V and J are TRBV6-5 and TRBJ2-3; tentative D call: TRBD2 (6 bases). Germline loops: CDR1 MNHEY, CDR2 SVGAGI. V shed 2 bases and J shed 3 bases, with 12 bases lying between them. This CDR3 is 15 amino acids long. The DNA for the CDR3 is TGTGCCAGCAGTTACGAGGTGGGGGGAACAGATACGCAGTATTTT. It encodes CASSYEVGGTDTQYF.

On this clonotype: A read error is possible here, since a much larger clone lies one base away. In this CDR3 the conserved last residue, phenylalanine or tryptophan, is missing, so a read error is likely. This chain links TRBV20-1 with TRBJ1-1; maybe TRBD1 (6 bases). The CDR3 contains 14 residues. The V gene's germline CDR1 is DFQATT and CDR2 SNEGSKA (reference sequence). With 0 bases removed from V and 4 bases from J, the gap between germline ends came to 12 bases. The CDR3 loop is CSARELQGPTEAFL. The CDR3, as DNA: TGCAGTGCTAGAGAGCTTCAGGGGCCCACTGAAGCTTTCCTT.

The sample holds many counts of this clonotype. The chain is built from TRBV27 and TRBJ2-2; 13 positions match TRBD2. V lost 4 bases, J lost 4 bases, and 6 bases stayed unmatched. Germline V gives CDR1 MNHEY, CDR2 SMNVEV (reference sequence). This CDR3 is 17 amino acids long. The CDR3 DNA sequence: TGTGCCAGCAGTTCTGTGGGGACTAGCGGGGCCACCGGGGAGCTGTTTTTT. Translated: CASSSVGTSGATGELFF.

Comment on this clonotype: A read error may account for a junction end that differs from germline. V gene TRBV20-1 combines with J gene TRBJ2-1; D is perhaps TRBD2 (5 bases). CDR1 is DFQATT, CDR2 SNEGSKA, per germline (reference sequence). This CDR3 is built from 16 residues. The CDR3 loop is CSARVPLALYYNEQFF. CDR3 nucleotides: TGCAGTGCCAGAGTCCCTCTAGCTCTCTACTACAATGAGCAGTTCTTC.

This clonotype was found many times. The chain is built from TRBV4-1 and TRBJ2-7, with TRBD2 identical over 12 bases. The CDR3 runs to 17 residues. J lost 1 base, V lost 0 bases, and 4 bases had no gene match. Germline V CDR1 and CDR2: MGHRA, YSYEKL. CDR3 sequence reads: CASSQDIGLAGSYEQYF. For the CDR3, the DNA is TGCGCCAGCAGCCAAGATATAGGACTAGCGGGGTCCTACGAGCAGTACTTC.

This clonotype has more than one count but fewer than ten. The chain has TRBV7-3 and TRBJ2-7; D is perhaps TRBD1 or TRBD2 (5 bases each). This CDR3 region has 15 residues. Per germline, CDR1 SGHTA and CDR2 FQGTGA. V lost 2 bases, J lost 6 bases, and 17 bases lay in between. The CDR3 DNA sequence: TGTGCCAGCAGCTTAGCGGACTCAGGGTTGAGCGAGCAGTACTTC. Translating gives CASSLADSGLSEQYF.

As to this clonotype: A much larger clone differs by one base, so this may be a read error. The chain carries TRBV29-1 and TRBJ2-7, with no clear D. The length of the CDR3 is 13 residues. Germline V gene data show CDR1 as SQVTM and CDR2 as ANQGSEA. CDR3 sequence: CCVSDTSSYEQYF. The CDR3 DNA is TGCTGCGTCTCCGACACCAGCTCCTACGAGCAGTACTTC.

This clonotype occurred a few times. The CDR3 coding sequence is TGTGCCAGCAGTCTAGGGACAGGGATCAATGAGCAGTTCTTC. Amino acid sequence: CASSLGTGINEQFF. The genes are TRBV13 and TRBJ2-1; 9 bases are shared with TRBD1. The germline gives CDR1 PRHDT, CDR2 FYEKMQ (reference sequence). Losses at the gene ends were 6 bases for V and 6 bases for J; bases not matched to a gene: 6. The CDR3 runs to 14 residues.

This clonotype was observed many times. This rearrangement joins TRBV29-1 to TRBJ2-7; D unclear. The CDR3 contains 14 residues. The germline V gene has CDR1 SQVTM and CDR2 ANQGSEA. V lost 5 bases and J lost 0, with 14 bases in between. In DNA form, the CDR3 reads TGCAGCGTTACGACACCTTGGAGCTCCTACGAGCAGTACTTC. It codes for CSVTTPWSSYEQYF.

Many counts were recorded for this clonotype. This chain's CDR3 is CASSHVGTEYYEQYF. The DNA of the CDR3 is TGTGCCAGCAGCCATGTAGGGACGGAATACTACGAGCAGTACTTC. The V gene is TRBV4-2, the J gene TRBJ2-7, with D possibly being TRBD1 or TRBD2 (5 bases each). The CDR3 extends over 15 amino acids. With 3 bases removed from V and 3 bases from J, the gap between germline ends came to 15 bases. The germline V gene encodes CDR1 LGHNA and CDR2 YNFKEQ.

V usage is TRBV7-9 and J usage is TRBJ2-4, with D perhaps matching TRBD2 (6 bases). Germline lookup yields CDR1 SEHNR and CDR2 FQNEAQ (reference sequence). This CDR3 has 14 amino acids. With 3 bases removed from V and 6 bases from J, the gap between germline ends came to 12 bases. The CDR3 spells CASSLAGSLNIQYF. Here the CDR3 DNA reads TGTGCCAGCAGCTTGGCCGGGAGCTTAAACATTCAGTACTTC.

Comment on this clonotype: Just one base apart from a much larger clone, this may be a read error. The chain links TRBV3-1 to TRBJ2-6; no clear D. This CDR3 is 17 amino acids long. The germline CDR1 and CDR2 sequences are LGHDT and YNNKEL (reference sequence). V lost 1 base, J lost 0 bases, and 10 bases lay in between. The chain's CDR3 is CASSQGALNSGANVLTF. The CDR3 DNA follows: TGTGCCAGCAGCCAAGGGGCTTTGAACTCTGGGGCCAACGTCCTGACTTTC.

Worth noting for this clonotype: This may arise from a read error, as a much more abundant clone is one base away. The CDR3 DNA sequence: TGTGCCAGCACCACGGTAGGGGTAACTGAAGCTTTCTTT. It yields the protein CASTTVGVTEAFF. This sequence joins TRBV6-5 and TRBJ1-1, with D maybe TRBD1 (5 bases). Trimming cost V 7 bases and J 5 bases, with 14 bases left between them. The germline gives CDR1 MNHEY, CDR2 SVGAGI. CDR3 length equals 13 residues.

The J gene is TRBJ2-7, the V gene TRBV28; 9 bases fit TRBD1. This CDR3 comprises 15 residues. Germline CDR1 is MDHEN and CDR2 is SYDVKM. J was trimmed by 2 bases and V by 4 bases; bases with no gene match: 6. In nucleotides, the CDR3 is TGTGCCAGCAGTTATCCGGGACAGGGTACCTACGAGCAGTACTTC. It specifies CASSYPGQGTYEQYF. Full variable domain (remainder filled in from reference TRBV28 and TRBJ2-7): DVKVTQSSRYLVKRTGEKVFLECVQDMDHENMFWYRQDPGLGLRLIYFSYDVKMKEKGDIPEGYSVSREKKERFSLILESASTNQTSMYLCASSYPGQGTYEQYFGPGTRLTVT.

In its sample, this clonotype was seen a few times. The conserved phenylalanine or tryptophan normally closing the CDR3 is absent here, so this likely arose from a read error. The J gene is TRBJ2-3, the V gene TRBV9; 7 bases align to TRBD2. The junction had 4 bases not matched to a gene; V was cut back by 0 bases and J by 12 bases. The CDR3 sequence is 12 residues long. CDR1 and CDR2 (germline): SGDLS, YYNGEE. The CDR3 DNA reads as TGTGCCAGCAGCGTAGCTGCGGGAGATCAGTATCTT. Translating gives CASSVAAGDQYL.

At least ten counts were recorded for this clonotype. This chain joins TRBV7-9 and TRBJ2-3; D remains ambiguous. Looked up from germline, CDR1 is SEHNR and CDR2 is FQNEAQ (reference sequence). There are 15 residues in the CDR3. Trimming left V 5 bases short and J 2 bases short, with 14 bases between. The CDR3, as DNA: TGTGCCAGCAGCCCATCAGTTGGGATCACAGATACGCAGTATTTT. Amino acid sequence: CASSPSVGITDTQYF.